Listed below are T cell receptor beta chains from one sample, sequenced in a study of blood T cell repertoires in COVID-19. Libraries were prepared by immunoSEQ multiplex PCR; TCRdb keeps only in-frame clonotypes and omits some of them. Altogether about 63,000 clones are present, 70% to 85% being singletons, with the ten largest covering approximately 30%. The sample taken for sequencing was peripheral blood. Source of these receptors: a human donor in a cohort sampled during active COVID-19. CDR3s include the opening cysteine and the closing phenylalanine or tryptophan. The D gene is left open where the match is weak. A clone size is listed for some rows: how often the clone was seen (once, few, many), or a class if it is expanded.

>TRBD2|TRBJ2-1|TRBV5-6|once
TGTGCCAGCAGCTTACCCCGACTAGCGGGAGTCTCTGAGCAGTTCTTC
CASSLPRLAGVSEQFF
>TRBD1|TRBJ1-3|TRBV19|.
TGTGCCAGTAGTATTAGGGGGCGGGGAAACACCATATATTTT
CASSIRGRGNTIYF
>.|TRBJ2-3|TRBV7-3|.
TGTGCCAGCAGCTTAATCCGGGGTAAAGCAGATACGCAGTATTTT
CASSLIRGKADTQYF
>TRBD2|TRBJ2-1|TRBV28|.
TGTGCCAGCAGCGCCTCCGGGACTAGCGGGAGTTATGAGCAGTTCTTC
CASSASGTSGSYEQFF
>.|TRBJ1-6|TRBV5-1|.
TGCGCCAGCAGCCCAGGGGCTAGCTCCTATAATTCACCCCTCCACTTT
CASSPGASSYNSPLHF
>TRBD2|TRBJ2-7|TRBV7-9|few
TGTGCCAGCAGTTCTAGCGGGATTGCCTCCTACGAGCAGTACTTC
CASSSSGIASYEQYF
>TRBD2|TRBJ2-1|TRBV9|.
TGTGCCAGCAGCGTAGACGGGAGGCTTCGGGATGAGCAGTTCTTC
CASSVDGRLRDEQFF
>.|TRBJ2-1|TRBV11-3|once
TGTGCCAGCAGCTTAGTGGGGAGCTCCTACAATGAGCAGTTCTTC
CASSLVGSSYNEQFF
>.|TRBJ1-3|TRBV11-2|.
TGTGCCAGCAGCTCTCAACAGGGTCTCACGAACACCATATATTTT
CASSSQQGLTNTIYF
>TRBD1|TRBJ1-1|TRBV7-2|once
TGTGCCAGCAGCCTCCAGGGGGCGCAGGACACTGAAGCTTTCTTT
CASSLQGAQDTEAFF